Listed here are 16 T cell receptor beta chains from one sample, sequenced in a study of blood T cell repertoires in COVID-19. TCRdb's copy holds only in-frame clones and misses some; the assay was immunoSEQ multiplex PCR. The sample comprises about 200,000 clones, around 83% of which are singletons, and approximately 10% rests with the top ten. Material for sequencing was peripheral blood. The receptors shown here come from a man aged 50-60 years with active or convalescent COVID-19.

The chain links TRBV7-2 to TRBJ2-7; 10 nucleotides match TRBD1. The junction had 9 bases not matched to a gene; V was cut back by 1 base and J by 6 bases. Germline CDR1 SGHTA, CDR2 FQGNSA. The CDR3 consists of 16 residues. In DNA, the CDR3 is TGTGCCAGCAGCTTAGAGGGGGGGGACAGGGGTCTCGAGCAGTACTTC. It yields the protein CASSLEGGDRGLEQYF.

Turning to this clone: The sample carries other DNA sequences with the same CDR3. The rearrangement links TRBV7-9 to TRBJ1-4; tentatively, D is TRBD1 (5 bases). This CDR3 has 14 amino acids. Germline V CDR1 and CDR2: SEHNR, FQNEAQ (reference sequence). V gave up 0 bases and J gave up 7 bases, with 9 bases separating them. The CDR3 coding sequence is TGTGCCAGCAGCTTAGCTGGGGGAGGTGAAAAACTGTTTTTT. This sequence encodes CASSLAGGGEKLFF.

The chain couples TRBV15 to TRBJ1-3; D is possibly TRBD1 (6 bases). V was shortened by 3 bases and J by 0 bases, with 15 bases between the two germline ends. From germline, CDR1 is LNHNV and CDR2 YYDKDF (reference sequence). The CDR3 spans 17 residues. The CDR3 loop is CATSSSEGQHSGNTIYF. CDR3 in DNA: TGTGCCACCAGCAGTTCAGAAGGACAGCACTCTGGAAACACCATATATTTT.

The chain joins TRBV4-3 to TRBJ2-3; weak D call: TRBD1 (7 bases). Per germline, CDR1 LGHNA and CDR2 YSLEER. Trimming pared 1 base from V and 2 bases from J, leaving 19 bases between. This CDR3 region has 18 residues. CDR3: CASSQGRGGTVVTDTQYF. DNA for the CDR3: TGCGCCAGCAGCCAAGGTAGAGGGGGGACAGTGGTCACAGATACGCAGTATTTT.

The CDR3 DNA follows: TGTGCCAGCAGCCCCTTGGGGGGAACTGAAGCTTTCTTT. This sequence encodes CASSPLGGTEAFF. The V and J genes are TRBV16 and TRBJ1-1; D may be TRBD1 (5 bases). Trimming removed 4 bases from V and 5 bases from J, with 11 bases in between. Germline-derived CDR1 and CDR2 are KGHSY and FQNENV. The CDR3 is 13 residues long.

The genes are TRBV18 and TRBJ1-2; D is perhaps TRBD1 (6 bases). With 6 bases removed from V and 5 bases from J, the gap between germline ends came to 16 bases. The CDR3 consists of 14 residues. Germline loops: CDR1 KGHSH, CDR2 LQKENI. CDR3 nucleotide sequence: TGTGCCAGCTCCCGACAGGATCCGATATATGGCTACACCTTC. It translates to CASSRQDPIYGYTF.

This rearrangement joins TRBV28 to TRBJ2-7; maybe TRBD2 (6 bases). Per germline, CDR1 MDHEN and CDR2 SYDVKM. The CDR3 loop spans 13 amino acids. The V and J ends lost 6 bases and 0 bases respectively, with 9 bases between them. CDR3 sequence: CASSTGSSYEQYF. The CDR3 nucleotides are TGTGCCAGCAGCACCGGGAGCTCCTACGAGCAGTACTTC.

CDR3 sequence (DNA): TGTGCCAGCAGCTTAGATAACAATGAGCAGTTCTTC. As protein: CASSLDNNEQFF. The genes are TRBV11-2 and TRBJ2-1; D is unclear. The CDR3 has 12 amino acids. Germline V gene lookup returns CDR1 SGHAT and CDR2 FQNNGV. The V end was cut by 0 bases, the J end by 5 bases, with 2 bases between.

V is TRBV4-3 and J is TRBJ1-6, with 8 bases matching TRBD1. Germline CDR1 is LGHNA and CDR2 is YSLEER. This CDR3 is built from 17 residues. Trimming cost V 0 bases and J 3 bases; bases outside gene matches: 4. CDR3 DNA: TGCGCCAGCAGCCAAGAACAGGGGGAAATCTATAATTCACCCCTCCACTTT. It codes for CASSQEQGEIYNSPLHF.

The chain employs TRBV5-1 and TRBJ2-1; 8 bases agree with TRBD1. This CDR3 is built from 19 residues. CDR1 is SGHRS, CDR2 YFSETQ, per germline. Trimming took 4 bases from V and 0 from J; bases not matched to a gene: 15. Here the CDR3 DNA reads TGCGCCAGCAGCCTCTCAACCGGGACAGGTTCGGGCTCCTACAATGAGCAGTTCTTC. Translating gives CASSLSTGTGSGSYNEQFF.

The rearrangement links TRBV7-9 to TRBJ2-2, with 8 bases matching TRBD2. The J segment lost 0 bases and the V segment lost 5 bases, leaving 5 bases of the junction unmatched. This CDR3 comprises 16 residues. Germline lookup yields CDR1 SEHNR and CDR2 FQNEAQ (reference sequence). The CDR3 coding sequence is TGTGCCAGCAGCCGGCCGGGAGGGGCGAACACCGGGGAGCTGTTTTTT. It encodes CASSRPGGANTGELFF.

The chain employs TRBV7-9 and TRBJ2-1; 11 nucleotides line up with TRBD2. The CDR3 is 15 amino acids. Germline CDR1 and CDR2: SEHNR and FQNEAQ (reference sequence). V was pared by 5 bases and J by 3 bases, with 3 bases of the junction left unmatched. The DNA of the CDR3 is TGTGCCAGCAGCCCAACTAGCGGGGGCTACAATGAGCAGTTCTTC. Translation gives CASSPTSGGYNEQFF.

The chain carries TRBV28 and TRBJ1-1; no definite D call. Germline V CDR1 and CDR2: MDHEN, SYDVKM. The V end was cut by 2 bases, the J end by 1 base, with 8 bases between. The CDR3 runs to 14 residues. Written as DNA, the CDR3 is TGTGCCAGCAGTTTAGTCCAGGCGAACACTGAAGCTTTCTTT. This translates into CASSLVQANTEAFF.

V usage is TRBV19 and J usage is TRBJ2-7, with 9 bases identical to TRBD1. The CDR3 totals 16 residues. Germline V gene sequence: CDR1 LNHDA, CDR2 SQIVND (reference sequence). The V gene end was trimmed by 3 bases and the J gene end by 6 bases; junction bases not matched to a gene: 12. The CDR3 region is CASSILLTGGKLEQYF. The CDR3 DNA is TGTGCCAGTAGTATCCTATTGACAGGGGGGAAACTCGAGCAGTACTTC.

CDR3 coding DNA: TGTGCCAGCAGTTTGACGGACACTAGCAATCAGCCCCAGCATTTT. It codes for CASSLTDTSNQPQHF. The V and J genes are TRBV2 and TRBJ1-5; maybe TRBD1 (5 bases). The V and J ends lost 5 bases and 0 bases respectively, with 11 bases between them. In germline, CDR1 is SNHLY, CDR2 FYNNEI. This CDR3 region has 15 residues.

CDR3 DNA: TGTGCCAGCAGCCCGCCGGACACCAACTACAATGAGCAGTTCTTC. Encoded protein: CASSPPDTNYNEQFF. This rearrangement joins TRBV5-4 to TRBJ2-1; possible D gene TRBD1, 5 bases. This CDR3 is 15 amino acids long. Per the germline V gene, CDR1 is SGHNT and CDR2 is YYREEE (reference sequence). Trimming shortened V by 4 bases and J by 3 bases, and 14 bases separated the two germline ends.